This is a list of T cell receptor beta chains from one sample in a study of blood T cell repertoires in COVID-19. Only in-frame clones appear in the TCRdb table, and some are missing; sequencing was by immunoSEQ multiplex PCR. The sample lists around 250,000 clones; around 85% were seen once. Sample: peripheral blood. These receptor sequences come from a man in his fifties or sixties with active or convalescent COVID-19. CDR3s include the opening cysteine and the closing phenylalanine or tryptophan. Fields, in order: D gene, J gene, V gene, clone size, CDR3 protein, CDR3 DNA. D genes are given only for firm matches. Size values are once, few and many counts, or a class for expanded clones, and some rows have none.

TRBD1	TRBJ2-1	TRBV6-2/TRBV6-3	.	CASSSVGTGIVDEQFF	TGTGCCAGCAGCTCGGTGGGGACAGGGATTGTGGATGAGCAGTTCTTC
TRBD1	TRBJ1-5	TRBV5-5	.	CASSLRGGAGSNQPQHF	TGTGCCAGCAGCTTGCGAGGGGGCGCAGGGAGCAATCAGCCCCAGCATTTT
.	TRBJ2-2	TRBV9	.	CASSVQHGGTGELFF	TGTGCCAGCAGCGTTCAGCACGGGGGCACCGGGGAGCTGTTTTTT
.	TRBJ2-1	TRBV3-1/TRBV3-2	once	CASQKGTQSSYNEQFF	TGTGCCTCCCAAAAAGGGACTCAGAGCTCCTACAATGAGCAGTTCTTC
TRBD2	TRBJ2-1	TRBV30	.	CAWSRGLVYEQFF	TGTGCCTGGAGTCGGGGACTAGTCTATGAGCAGTTCTTC
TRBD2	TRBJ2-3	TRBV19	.	CASSDGLFIAGGPTDTQYF	TGTGCCAGTAGTGACGGCCTTTTCATAGCGGGAGGACCCACAGATACGCAGTATTTT
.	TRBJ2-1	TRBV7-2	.	CASTPTRIYEQFF	TGTGCCAGCACCCCGACTAGAATCTATGAGCAGTTCTTC
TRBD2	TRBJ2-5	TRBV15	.	CATSRDLGGIETQYF	TGTGCCACCAGCAGAGATCTCGGGGGGATAGAGACCCAGTACTTC
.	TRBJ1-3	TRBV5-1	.	CASSLGGMSSGNTIYF	TGCGCCAGCAGCTTGGGAGGGATGAGCTCTGGAAACACCATATATTTT
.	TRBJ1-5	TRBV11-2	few	CASSLAGNQPQHF	TGTGCCAGCAGCTTAGCAGGCAATCAGCCCCAGCATTTT
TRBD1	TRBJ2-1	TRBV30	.	CAWSQDREQFF	TGTGCCTGGAGTCAGGACAGGGAGCAGTTCTTC
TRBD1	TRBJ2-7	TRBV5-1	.	CASRTGFEGEQYF	TGCGCCAGCAGGACAGGGTTCGAAGGGGAGCAGTACTTC
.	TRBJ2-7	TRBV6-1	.	CASSESLPGEQYF	TGTGCCAGCAGTGAAAGCCTCCCGGGCGAGCAGTACTTC
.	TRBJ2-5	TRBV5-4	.	CASSGVRETQYF	TGTGCCAGCAGCGGCGTGAGGGAGACCCAGTACTTC
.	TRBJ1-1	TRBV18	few	CASSPKGGNTEAFF	TGTGCCAGCTCACCAAAAGGGGGGAACACTGAAGCTTTCTTT
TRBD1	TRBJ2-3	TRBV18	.	CASSPRDRNTDTQYF	TGTGCCAGCTCACCACGGGACAGAAACACAGATACGCAGTATTTT
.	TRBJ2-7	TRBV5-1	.	CASSLTAGDPYEQYF	TGCGCCAGCAGCTTGACGGCAGGCGACCCCTACGAGCAGTACTTC
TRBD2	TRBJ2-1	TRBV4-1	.	CASSQEGTRGNEQFF	TGCGCCAGCAGCCAAGAGGGGACTAGGGGGAATGAGCAGTTCTTC
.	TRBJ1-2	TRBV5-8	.	CASSLGGGLGENYGYTF	TGTGCCAGCAGCTTGGGGGGGGGCTTAGGAGAGAACTATGGCTACACCTTC
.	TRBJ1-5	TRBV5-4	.	CASSQGPYSNQPQHF	TGTGCCAGCAGCCAGGGGCCCTATAGCAATCAGCCCCAGCATTTT
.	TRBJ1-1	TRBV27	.	CASSSLRGTEAFF	TGTGCCAGCAGTTCTCTGAGGGGGACTGAAGCTTTCTTT
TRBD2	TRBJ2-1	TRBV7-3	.	CASSLGSGSSNEQFF	TGTGCCAGCAGCTTAGGTAGCGGGAGTAGCAATGAGCAGTTCTTC
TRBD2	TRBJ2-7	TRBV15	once	CATARGRANEQYF	TGTGCCACCGCCCGGGGGAGGGCTAACGAGCAGTACTTC
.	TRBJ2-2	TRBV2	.	CASSRQQSDTGELFF	TGTGCCAGCAGTAGGCAACAGTCGGACACCGGGGAGCTGTTTTTT
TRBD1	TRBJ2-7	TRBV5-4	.	CASSPPGQQAYEQYF	TGTGCCAGCAGCCCACCGGGACAGCAGGCCTACGAGCAGTACTTC
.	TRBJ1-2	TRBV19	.	CASSPTTARSYGYTF	TGTGCCAGTAGTCCGACGACAGCCAGGTCCTATGGCTACACCTTC
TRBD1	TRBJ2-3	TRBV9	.	CASNPRGQGGTDTQYF	TGTGCCAGCAATCCCAGGGGACAGGGGGGCACAGATACGCAGTATTTT
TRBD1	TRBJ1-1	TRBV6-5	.	CASSYSRQGTEAFF	TGTGCCAGCAGTTACTCGAGACAGGGGACTGAAGCTTTCTTT
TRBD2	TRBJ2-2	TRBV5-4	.	CASRTGLAATGELFF	TGTGCCAGCAGGACGGGACTAGCGGCCACCGGGGAGCTGTTTTTT
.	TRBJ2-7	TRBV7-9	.	CASSLGGGSGEQYF	TGTGCCAGCAGTTTGGGGGGAGGAAGTGGAGAGCAGTACTTC
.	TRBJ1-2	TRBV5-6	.	CASSGGQIYGYTF	TGTGCCAGCAGCGGCGGGCAGATCTATGGCTACACCTTC
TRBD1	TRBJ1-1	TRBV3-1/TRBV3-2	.	CASSQGTGNTEAFF	TGTGCCAGCAGCCAGGGGACAGGGAACACTGAAGCTTTCTTT
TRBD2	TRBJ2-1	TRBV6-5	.	CASRRLAGGEQFF	TGTGCCAGCAGAAGACTAGCGGGAGGGGAGCAGTTCTTC
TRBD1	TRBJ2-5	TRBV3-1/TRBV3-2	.	CASSQDQGALETQYF	TGTGCCAGCAGCCAAGACCAGGGGGCGTTAGAGACCCAGTACTTC
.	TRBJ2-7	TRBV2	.	CASRRGTAAYEQYF	TGTGCCAGCCGACGAGGGACTGCCGCCTACGAGCAGTACTTC
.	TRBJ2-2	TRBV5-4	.	CASSLDYGFTGELFF	TGTGCCAGCAGCTTAGACTATGGTTTCACCGGGGAGCTGTTTTTT
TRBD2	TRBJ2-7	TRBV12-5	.	CASGTGASGRAFPLEQYF	TGTGCTAGTGGTACTGGGGCTAGCGGGAGGGCCTTCCCCCTCGAGCAGTACTTC
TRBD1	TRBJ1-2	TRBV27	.	CASSQRTGTNYGYTF	TGTGCCAGCAGTCAGAGGACAGGGACTAACTATGGCTACACCTTC
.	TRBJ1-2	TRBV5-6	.	CASSLAYGYTF	TGTGCCAGCAGCTTAGCCTATGGCTACACCTTC
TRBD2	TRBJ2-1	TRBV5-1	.	CASSLGGSNEQFF	TGCGCCAGCAGCTTGGGCGGGAGCAATGAGCAGTTCTTC
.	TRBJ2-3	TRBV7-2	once	CASSWGPLGTTDTQYF	TGTGCCAGCAGCTGGGGGCCACTGGGGACCACAGATACGCAGTATTTT
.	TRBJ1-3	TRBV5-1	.	CASSPGGAGGNTIYF	TGCGCCAGCAGCCCGGGGGGGGCAGGTGGAAACACCATATATTTT
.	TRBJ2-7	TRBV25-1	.	CASSQGQTRWDEQYF	TGTGCCAGCAGTCAAGGACAGACGAGGTGGGACGAGCAGTACTTC
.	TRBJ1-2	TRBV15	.	CATSRTFGPLGGGYTF	TGTGCCACCAGCAGGACCTTCGGGCCTTTAGGGGGAGGCTACACCTTC
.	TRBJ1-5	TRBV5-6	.	CASSLEAGSNQPQHF	TGTGCCAGCAGCTTGGAGGCAGGGAGCAATCAGCCCCAGCATTTT
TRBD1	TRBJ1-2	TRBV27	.	CASSPRRGPPGYTF	TGTGCCAGCAGCCCAAGGAGGGGGCCCCCTGGCTACACCTTC
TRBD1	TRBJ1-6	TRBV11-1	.	CASSDRARVDSPLHF	TGTGCCAGCAGCGACAGGGCCAGAGTGGATTCACCCCTCCACTTT